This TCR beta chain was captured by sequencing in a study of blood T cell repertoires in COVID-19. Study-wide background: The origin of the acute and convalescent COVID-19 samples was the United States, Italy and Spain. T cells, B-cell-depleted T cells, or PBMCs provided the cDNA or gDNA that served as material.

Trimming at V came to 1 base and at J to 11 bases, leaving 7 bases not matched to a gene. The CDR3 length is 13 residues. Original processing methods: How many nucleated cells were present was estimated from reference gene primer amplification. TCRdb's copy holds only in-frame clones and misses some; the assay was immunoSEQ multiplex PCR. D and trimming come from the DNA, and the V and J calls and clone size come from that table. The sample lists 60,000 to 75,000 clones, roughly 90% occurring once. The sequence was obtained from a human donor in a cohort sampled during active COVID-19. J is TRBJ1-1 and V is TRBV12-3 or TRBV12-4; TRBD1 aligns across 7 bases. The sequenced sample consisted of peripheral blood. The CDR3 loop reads CASSLGQGRDAFF. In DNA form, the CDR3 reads TGTGCCAGCAGTTTAGGACAGGGAAGGGATGCTTTCTTT.